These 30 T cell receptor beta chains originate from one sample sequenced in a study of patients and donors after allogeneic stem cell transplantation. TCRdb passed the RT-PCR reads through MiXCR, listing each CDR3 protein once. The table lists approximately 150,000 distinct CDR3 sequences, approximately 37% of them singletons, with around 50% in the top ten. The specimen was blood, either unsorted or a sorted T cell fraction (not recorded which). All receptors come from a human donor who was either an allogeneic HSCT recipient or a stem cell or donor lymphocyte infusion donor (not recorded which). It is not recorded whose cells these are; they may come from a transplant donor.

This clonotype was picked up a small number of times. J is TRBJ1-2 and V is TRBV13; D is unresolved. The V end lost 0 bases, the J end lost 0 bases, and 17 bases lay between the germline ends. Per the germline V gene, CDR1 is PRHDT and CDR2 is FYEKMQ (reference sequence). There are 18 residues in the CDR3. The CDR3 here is CASSLGRASQLANYGYTF. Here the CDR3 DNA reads TGTGCCAGCAGCTTAGGTCGTGCCTCGCAGTTAGCTAACTATGGCTACACCTTC.

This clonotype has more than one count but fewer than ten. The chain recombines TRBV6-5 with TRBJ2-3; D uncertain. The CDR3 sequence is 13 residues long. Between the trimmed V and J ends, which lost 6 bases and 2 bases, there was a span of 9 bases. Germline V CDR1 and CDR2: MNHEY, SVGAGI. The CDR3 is CASRQPNTDTQYF. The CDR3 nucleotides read TGTGCCAGCAGACAGCCGAACACAGATACGCAGTATTTT.

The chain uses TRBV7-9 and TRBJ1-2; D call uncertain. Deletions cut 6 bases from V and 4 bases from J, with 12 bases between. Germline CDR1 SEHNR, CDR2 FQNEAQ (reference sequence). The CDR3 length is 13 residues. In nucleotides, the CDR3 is TGTGCCAGCAGGGGTGGAAACACCTATGGCTACACCTTC. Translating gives CASRGGNTYGYTF.

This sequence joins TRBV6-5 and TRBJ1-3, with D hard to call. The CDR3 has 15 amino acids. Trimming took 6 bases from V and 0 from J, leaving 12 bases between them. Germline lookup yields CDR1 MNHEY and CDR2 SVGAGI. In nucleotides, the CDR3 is TGTGCCAGCAGCCCACCATGGAGCTCTGGAAACACCATATATTTT. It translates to CASSPPWSSGNTIYF.

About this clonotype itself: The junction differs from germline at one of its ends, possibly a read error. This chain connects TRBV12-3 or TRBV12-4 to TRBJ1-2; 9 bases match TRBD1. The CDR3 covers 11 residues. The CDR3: CASSPGTGILF. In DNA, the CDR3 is TGTGCCAGCAGCCCCGGGACAGGGATCTTATTC.

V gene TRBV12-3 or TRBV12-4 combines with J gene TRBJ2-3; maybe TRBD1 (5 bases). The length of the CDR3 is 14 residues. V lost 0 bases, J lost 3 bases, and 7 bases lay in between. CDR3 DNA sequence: TGTGCCAGCAGTTTAGCGACAGTAACAGATACGCAGTATTTT. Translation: CASSLATVTDTQYF.

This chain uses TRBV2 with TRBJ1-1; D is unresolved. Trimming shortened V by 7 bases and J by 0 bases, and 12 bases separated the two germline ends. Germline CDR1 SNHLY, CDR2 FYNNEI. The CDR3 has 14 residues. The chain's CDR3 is CASTPGVMNTEAFF. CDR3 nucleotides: TGTGCCAGCACCCCCGGCGTCATGAACACTGAAGCTTTCTTT.

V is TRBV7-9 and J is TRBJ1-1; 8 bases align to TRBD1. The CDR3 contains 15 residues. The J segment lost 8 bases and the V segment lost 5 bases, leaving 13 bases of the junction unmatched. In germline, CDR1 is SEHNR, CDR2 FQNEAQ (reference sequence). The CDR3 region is CASSPAGGQVGEAFF. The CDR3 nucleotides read TGTGCCAGCAGCCCCGCAGGGGGACAGGTTGGAGAAGCTTTCTTT.

The CDR3 DNA follows: TGTGCCAGCAAGCCCAGCCAGCACGGCACCCCAGACCGCACAGATACGCAGTATTTT. This codes for CASKPSQHGTPDRTDTQYF. The chain employs TRBV6-4 and TRBJ2-3; D is uncertain. This CDR3 comprises 19 residues. V was pared by 7 bases and J by 1 base, with 27 bases between. Germline V gene data show CDR1 as MRHNA and CDR2 as SNTAGT.

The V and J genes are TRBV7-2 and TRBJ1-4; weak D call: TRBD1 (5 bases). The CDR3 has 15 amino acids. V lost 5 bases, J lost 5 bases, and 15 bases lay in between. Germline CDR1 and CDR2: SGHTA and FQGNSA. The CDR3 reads CASSPAARENEKLFF. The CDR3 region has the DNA TGTGCCAGCAGCCCCGCTGCCAGGGAGAATGAAAAACTGTTTTTT.

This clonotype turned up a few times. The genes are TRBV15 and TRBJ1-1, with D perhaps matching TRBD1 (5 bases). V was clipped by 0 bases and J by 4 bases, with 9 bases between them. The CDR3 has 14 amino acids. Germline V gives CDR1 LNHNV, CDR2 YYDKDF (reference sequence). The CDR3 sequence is CATSRDTRGTEAFF. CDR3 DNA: TGTGCCACCAGCAGAGATACGAGGGGCACTGAAGCTTTCTTT.

CDR3 in DNA: TGCAGCGTTTCAACAGCTATAGCGAACACCGGGGAGCTGTTTTTT. Translated: CSVSTAIANTGELFF. The chain is built from TRBV29-1 and TRBJ2-2, with D unclear. With 5 bases removed from V and 0 bases from J, the gap between germline ends came to 13 bases. The CDR3 contains 15 residues. Germline V gives CDR1 SQVTM, CDR2 ANQGSEA.

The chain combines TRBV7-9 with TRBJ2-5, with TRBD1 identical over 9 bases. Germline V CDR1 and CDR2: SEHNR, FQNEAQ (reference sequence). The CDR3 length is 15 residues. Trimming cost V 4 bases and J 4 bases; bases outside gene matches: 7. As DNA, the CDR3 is TGTGCCAGCAGCTCGGGACAGGGTCTGGGAGAGACCCAGTACTTC. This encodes CASSSGQGLGETQYF.

DNA for the CDR3: TGTGCCAGCAGGACCCAGGGGGTTGGCACCGGGGAGCTGTTTTTT. This sequence encodes CASRTQGVGTGELFF. This chain links TRBV28 with TRBJ2-2; 7 nucleotides align to TRBD1. The germline CDR1 and CDR2 sequences are MDHEN and SYDVKM. V shed 6 bases, J shed 4 bases, and the junction held 8 bases outside the gene matches. The CDR3 runs to 15 residues.

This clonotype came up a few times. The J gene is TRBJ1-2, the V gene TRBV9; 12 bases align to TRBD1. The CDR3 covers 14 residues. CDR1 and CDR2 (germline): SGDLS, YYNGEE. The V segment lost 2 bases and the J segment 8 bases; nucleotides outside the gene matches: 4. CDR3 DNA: TGTGCCAGCAGCGTCGCCGGGACAGGGGGCGGCTACACCTTC. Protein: CASSVAGTGGGYTF.

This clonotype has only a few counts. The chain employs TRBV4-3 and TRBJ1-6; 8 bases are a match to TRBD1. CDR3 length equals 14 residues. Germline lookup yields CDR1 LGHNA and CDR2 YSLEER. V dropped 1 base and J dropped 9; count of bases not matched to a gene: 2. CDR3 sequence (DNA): TGCGCCAGCAGCCAAGTCCAGGGGGCTTCACCCCTCCACTTT. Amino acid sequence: CASSQVQGASPLHF.

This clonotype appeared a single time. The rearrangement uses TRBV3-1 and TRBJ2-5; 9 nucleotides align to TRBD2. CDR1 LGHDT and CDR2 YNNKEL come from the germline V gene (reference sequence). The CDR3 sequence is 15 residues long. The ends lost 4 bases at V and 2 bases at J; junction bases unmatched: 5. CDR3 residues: CASSLRGGGQETQYF. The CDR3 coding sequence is TGTGCCAGCAGCCTGCGCGGGGGGGGACAAGAGACCCAGTACTTC.

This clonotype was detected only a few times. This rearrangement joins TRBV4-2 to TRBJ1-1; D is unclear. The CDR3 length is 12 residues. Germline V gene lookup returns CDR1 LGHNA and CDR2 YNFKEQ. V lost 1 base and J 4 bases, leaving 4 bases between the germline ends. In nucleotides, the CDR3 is TGTGCCAGCAGCCAAGTAAGCACTGAAGCTTTCTTT. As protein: CASSQVSTEAFF.

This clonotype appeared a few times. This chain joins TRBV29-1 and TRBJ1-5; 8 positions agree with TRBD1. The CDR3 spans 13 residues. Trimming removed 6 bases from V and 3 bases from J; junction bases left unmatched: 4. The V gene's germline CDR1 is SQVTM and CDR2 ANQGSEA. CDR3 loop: CSVQGALNQPQHF. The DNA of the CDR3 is TGCAGCGTCCAGGGGGCCCTCAATCAGCCCCAGCATTTT.

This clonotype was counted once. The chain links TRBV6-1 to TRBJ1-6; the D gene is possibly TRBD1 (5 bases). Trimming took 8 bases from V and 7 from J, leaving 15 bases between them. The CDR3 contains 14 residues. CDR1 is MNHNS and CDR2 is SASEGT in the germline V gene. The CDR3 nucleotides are TGTGCCAGCCTATTACGGGGCGTGAATTCACCCCTCCACTTT. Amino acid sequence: CASLLRGVNSPLHF.

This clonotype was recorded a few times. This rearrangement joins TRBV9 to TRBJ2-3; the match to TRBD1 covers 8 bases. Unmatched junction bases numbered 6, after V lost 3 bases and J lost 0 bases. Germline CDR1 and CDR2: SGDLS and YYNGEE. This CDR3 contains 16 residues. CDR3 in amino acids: CASSASTGESTDTQYF. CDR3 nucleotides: TGTGCCAGCAGCGCTTCGACAGGGGAAAGCACAGATACGCAGTATTTT.

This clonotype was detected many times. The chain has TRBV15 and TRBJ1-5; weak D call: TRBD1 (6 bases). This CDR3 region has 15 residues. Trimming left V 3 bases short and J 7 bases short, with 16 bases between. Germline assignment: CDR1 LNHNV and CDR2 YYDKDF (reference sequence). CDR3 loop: CATSSHWGGGQPQHF. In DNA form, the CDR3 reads TGTGCCACCAGCAGCCATTGGGGGGGCGGACAGCCCCAGCATTTT.

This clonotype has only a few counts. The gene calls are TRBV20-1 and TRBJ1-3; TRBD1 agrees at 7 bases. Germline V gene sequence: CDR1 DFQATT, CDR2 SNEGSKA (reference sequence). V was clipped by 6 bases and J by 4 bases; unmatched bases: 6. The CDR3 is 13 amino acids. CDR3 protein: CSASDRVGNTIYF. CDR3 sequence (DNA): TGCAGTGCCTCAGACAGGGTGGGAAACACCATATATTTT.

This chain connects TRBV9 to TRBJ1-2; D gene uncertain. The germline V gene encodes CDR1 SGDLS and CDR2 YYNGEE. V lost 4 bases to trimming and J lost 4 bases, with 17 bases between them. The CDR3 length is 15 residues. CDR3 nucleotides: TGTGCCAGCAGCCCCAGACCGGGTTCGGGCTATGGCTACACCTTC. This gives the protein CASSPRPGSGYGYTF. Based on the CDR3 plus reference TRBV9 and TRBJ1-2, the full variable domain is DSGVTQTPKHLITATGQRVTLRCSPRSGDLSVYWYQQSLDQGLQFLIQYYNGEERAKGNILERFSAQQFPDLHSELNLSSLELGDSALYFCASSPRPGSGYGYTFGSGTRLTVV.

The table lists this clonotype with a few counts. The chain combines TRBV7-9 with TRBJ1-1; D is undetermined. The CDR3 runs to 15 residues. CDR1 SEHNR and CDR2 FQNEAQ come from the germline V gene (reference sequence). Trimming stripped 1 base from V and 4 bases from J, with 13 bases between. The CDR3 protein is CASSLESPTVTEAFF. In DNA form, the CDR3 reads TGTGCCAGCAGCTTAGAAAGCCCCACGGTCACTGAAGCTTTCTTT. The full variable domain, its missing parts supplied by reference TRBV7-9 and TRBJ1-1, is DTGVSQNPRHKITKRGQNVTFRCDPISEHNRLYWYRQTLGQGPEFLTYFQNEAQLEKSRLLSDRFSAERPKGSFSTLEIQRTEQGDSAMYLCASSLESPTVTEAFFGQGTRLTVV.

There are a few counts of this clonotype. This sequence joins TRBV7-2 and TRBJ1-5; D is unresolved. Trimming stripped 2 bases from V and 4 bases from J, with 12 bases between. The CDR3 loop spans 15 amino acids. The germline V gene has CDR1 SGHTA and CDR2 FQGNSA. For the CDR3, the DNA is TGTGCCAGCAGCTTAAACCGGGGAGTAAATCAGCCCCAGCATTTT. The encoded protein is CASSLNRGVNQPQHF.

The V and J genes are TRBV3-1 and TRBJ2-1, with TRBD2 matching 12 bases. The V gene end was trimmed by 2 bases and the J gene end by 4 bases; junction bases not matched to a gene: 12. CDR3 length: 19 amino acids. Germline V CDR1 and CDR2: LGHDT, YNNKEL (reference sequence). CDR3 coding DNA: TGTGCCAGCAGCCAATACGGACAGGGGGGGACTAGCGGGTACAATGAGCAGTTCTTC. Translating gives CASSQYGQGGTSGYNEQFF.

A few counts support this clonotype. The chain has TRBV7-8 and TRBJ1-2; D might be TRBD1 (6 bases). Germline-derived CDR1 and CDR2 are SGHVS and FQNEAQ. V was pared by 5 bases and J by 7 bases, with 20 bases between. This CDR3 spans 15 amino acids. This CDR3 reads CASSPLWTEASGYTF. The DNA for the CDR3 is TGTGCCAGCAGCCCCTTGTGGACAGAGGCTAGTGGCTACACCTTC. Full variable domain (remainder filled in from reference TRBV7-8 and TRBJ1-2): GAGVSQSPRYKVAKRGQDVALRCDPISGHVSLFWYQQALGQGPEFLTYFQNEAQLDKSGLPSDRFFAERPEGSVSTLKIQRTQQEDSAVYLCASSPLWTEASGYTFGSGTRLTVV.

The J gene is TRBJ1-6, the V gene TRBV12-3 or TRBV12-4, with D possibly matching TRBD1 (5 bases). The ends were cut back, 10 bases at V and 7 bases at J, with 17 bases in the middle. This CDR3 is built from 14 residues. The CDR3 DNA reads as TGTGCCACCACCTGGGGCCAGCCCAATTCACCCCTCCACTTT. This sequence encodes CATTWGQPNSPLHF.

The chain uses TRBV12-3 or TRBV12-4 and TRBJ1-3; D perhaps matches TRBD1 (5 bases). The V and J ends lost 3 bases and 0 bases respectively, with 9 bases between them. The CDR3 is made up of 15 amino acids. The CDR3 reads CASSFGAPSGNTIYF. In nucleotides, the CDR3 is TGTGCCAGCAGTTTTGGGGCCCCCTCTGGAAACACCATATATTTT.